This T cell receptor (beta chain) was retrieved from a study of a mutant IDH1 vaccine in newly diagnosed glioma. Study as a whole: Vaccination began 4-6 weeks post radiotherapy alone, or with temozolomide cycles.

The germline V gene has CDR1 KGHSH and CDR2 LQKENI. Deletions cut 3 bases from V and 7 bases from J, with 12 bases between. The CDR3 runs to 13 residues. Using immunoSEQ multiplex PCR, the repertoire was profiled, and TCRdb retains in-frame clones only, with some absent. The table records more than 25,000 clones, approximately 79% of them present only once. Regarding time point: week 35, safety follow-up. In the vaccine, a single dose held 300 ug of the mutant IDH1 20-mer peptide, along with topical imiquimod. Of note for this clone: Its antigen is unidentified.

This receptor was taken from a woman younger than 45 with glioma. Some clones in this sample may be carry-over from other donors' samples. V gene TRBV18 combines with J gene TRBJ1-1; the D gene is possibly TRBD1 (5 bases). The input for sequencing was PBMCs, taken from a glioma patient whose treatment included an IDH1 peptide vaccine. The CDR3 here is CASSPFGGGEAFF. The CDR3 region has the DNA TGTGCCAGCTCACCGTTCGGGGGGGGTGAAGCTTTCTTT.